This TCR beta chain was sequenced during a study of regulatory T cells in long-lasting Graves disease. Whole-study results and caveats: Those with persistent Graves' had less TCR diversity than newly diagnosed patients.

Relying on iRepertoire HTBI primers and Arm-PCR of CDR3 regions, the team built TCR beta libraries. TCRdb redid the calling of the multiplex PCR reads with MiXCR, one entry per CDR3 protein. The table lists just over 600,000 distinct CDR3 sequences, approximately 15% of them singletons, with around 18% in the top ten. This CDR3 region has 13 residues. V was shortened by 0 bases and J by 5 bases, with 8 bases between the two germline ends. Germline lookup yields CDR1 SGDLS and CDR2 YYNGEE. In the case of this clonotype: Its specificity is not known.

Time point given: newly diagnosed GD, antithyroid drugs for less than 3 months. The TCR library used RNA extracted from PBMCs. In addition, the sample was reused for a study of T cells in Graves' hyperthyroidism and ophthalmopathy.

This rearrangement joins TRBV9 to TRBJ1-2; D possibly corresponds to TRBD1 (6 bases). This specimen was peripheral blood mononuclear cells (PBMCs), taken at new diagnosis, from a patient treated with antithyroid drugs. The receptor comes from a woman aged 30 to 39 with Graves disease. The CDR3 sequence is CASSVGGGYGYTF. The CDR3, as DNA: TGTGCCAGCAGCGTAGGAGGGGGTTATGGCTACACCTTC.